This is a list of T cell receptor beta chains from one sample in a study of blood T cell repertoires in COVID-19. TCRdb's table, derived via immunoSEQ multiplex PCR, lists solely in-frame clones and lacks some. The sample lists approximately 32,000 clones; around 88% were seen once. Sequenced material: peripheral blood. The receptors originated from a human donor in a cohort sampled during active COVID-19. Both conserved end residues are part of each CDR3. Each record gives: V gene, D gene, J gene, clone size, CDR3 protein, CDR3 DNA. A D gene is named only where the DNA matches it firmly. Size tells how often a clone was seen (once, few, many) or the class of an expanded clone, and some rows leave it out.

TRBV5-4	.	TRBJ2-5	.	CASSFGGTRETQYF	TGTGCCAGCAGCTTCGGGGGGACAAGAGAGACCCAGTACTTC
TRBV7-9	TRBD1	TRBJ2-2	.	CASSLGGGQGSGELFF	TGTGCCAGCAGCTTAGGTGGCGGACAGGGGTCCGGGGAGCTGTTTTTT
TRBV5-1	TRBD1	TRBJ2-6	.	CASSLAGTGPSGANVLTF	TGCGCCAGCAGCTTAGCCGGGACAGGGCCCTCTGGGGCCAACGTCCTGACTTTC
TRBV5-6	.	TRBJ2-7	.	CASSRVGPAYEQYF	TGTGCCAGCAGCCGTGTGGGGCCAGCCTACGAGCAGTACTTC
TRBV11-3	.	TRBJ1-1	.	CASSSGQNTEAFF	TGTGCCAGCAGCTCCGGACAGAACACTGAAGCTTTCTTT
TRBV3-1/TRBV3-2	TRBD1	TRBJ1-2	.	CASSPGQGRFYGYTF	TGTGCCAGCAGCCCGGGACAGGGAAGGTTCTATGGCTACACCTTC
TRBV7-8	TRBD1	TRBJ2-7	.	CASSLNEPGQGFEQYF	TGTGCCAGCAGCCTAAATGAACCGGGACAGGGGTTCGAGCAGTACTTC
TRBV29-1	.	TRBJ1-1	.	CSVGNRGENTEAFF	TGCAGCGTTGGGAATCGGGGGGAGAACACTGAAGCTTTCTTT
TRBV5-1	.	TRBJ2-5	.	CASSGGQQETQYF	TGCGCCAGCAGCGGTGGACAGCAAGAGACCCAGTACTTC
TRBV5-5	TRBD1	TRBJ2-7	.	CASTYTPDRGYEQYF	TGTGCCAGCACTTACACACCGGACAGGGGCTACGAGCAGTACTTC
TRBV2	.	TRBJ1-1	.	CASTLSSLENTEAFF	TGTGCCAGCACCCTATCCTCGCTCGAGAACACTGAAGCTTTCTTT
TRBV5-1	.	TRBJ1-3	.	CASRRDGTSGNTIYF	TGCGCCAGCAGGCGGGACGGTACCTCTGGAAACACCATATATTTT
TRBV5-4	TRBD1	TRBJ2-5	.	CASSLAGTATETQYF	TGTGCCAGCAGCTTGGCCGGGACAGCTACGGAGACCCAGTACTTC
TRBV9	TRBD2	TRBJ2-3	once	CASSVPGTKHTQYF	TGTGCCAGCAGCGTGCCCGGGACTAAACATACGCAGTATTTT
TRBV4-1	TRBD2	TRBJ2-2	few	CASSLLSGGRAKAGELFF	TGCGCCAGCAGCCTCCTTAGCGGGGGGCGCGCCAAGGCCGGGGAGCTGTTTTTT
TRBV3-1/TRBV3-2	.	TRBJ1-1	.	CASSLAETGNTEAFF	TGTGCCAGCAGCCTTGCAGAGACGGGGAACACTGAAGCTTTCTTT
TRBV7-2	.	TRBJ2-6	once	CASSLAGGTTGANVLTF	TGTGCCAGCAGCTTAGCGGGGGGAACTACTGGGGCCAACGTCCTGACTTTC
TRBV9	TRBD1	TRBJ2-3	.	CASSPRGQGETDTQYF	TGTGCCAGCAGCCCAAGGGGACAGGGTGAGACAGATACGCAGTATTTT
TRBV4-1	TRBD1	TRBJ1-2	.	CASSQDRGPGYTF	TGCGCCAGCAGCCAAGACAGGGGGCCTGGCTACACCTTC
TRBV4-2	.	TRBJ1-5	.	CASSQVARVGQPQHF	TGTGCCAGCAGCCAAGTCGCCAGGGTGGGACAGCCCCAGCATTTT
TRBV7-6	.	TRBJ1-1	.	CASSITGTNTEAFF	TGTGCCAGCAGTATAACAGGGACCAACACTGAAGCTTTCTTT
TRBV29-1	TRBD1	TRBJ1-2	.	CSVSGGPVYGYTF	TGCAGCGTTTCAGGGGGCCCCGTCTATGGCTACACCTTC
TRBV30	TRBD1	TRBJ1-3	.	CAWSSPGQGSGNTIYF	TGTGCCTGGAGTTCTCCGGGACAGGGCTCTGGAAACACCATATATTTT
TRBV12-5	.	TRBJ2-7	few	CATGTGYEQYF	TGTGCCACGGGAACGGGGTACGAGCAGTACTTC
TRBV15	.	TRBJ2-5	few	CATSRDNGEETQYF	TGTGCCACCAGCAGAGATAATGGAGAAGAGACCCAGTACTTC
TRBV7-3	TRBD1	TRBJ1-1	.	CASSLDRGNTEAFF	TGTGCCAGCAGCCTAGACAGGGGAAACACTGAAGCTTTCTTT
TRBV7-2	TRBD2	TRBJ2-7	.	CASSLGWGGIPYEQYF	TGTGCCAGCAGCTTAGGGTGGGGGGGGATCCCCTACGAGCAGTACTTC
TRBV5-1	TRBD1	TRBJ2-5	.	CASSFVRQGAKETQYF	TGCGCCAGCAGCTTCGTCCGACAGGGGGCGAAAGAGACCCAGTACTTC
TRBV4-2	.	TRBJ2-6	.	CASSLPGGSGANVLTF	TGTGCCAGCAGCCTACCCGGGGGCTCTGGGGCCAACGTCCTGACTTTC
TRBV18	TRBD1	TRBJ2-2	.	CASSPARTGGSINTGELFF	TGTGCCAGCTCACCGGCTCGGACAGGGGGCTCTATAAACACCGGGGAGCTGTTTTTT
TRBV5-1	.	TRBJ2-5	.	CASSTAHGTASETQYF	TGCGCCAGCAGTACAGCCCACGGGACTGCAAGTGAGACCCAGTACTTC
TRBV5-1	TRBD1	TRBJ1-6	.	CASSMDGQGQGSPLHF	TGCGCCAGCAGTATGGATGGACAGGGCCAAGGTTCACCCCTCCACTTT
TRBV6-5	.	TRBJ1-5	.	CASSSYSWSNQPQHF	TGTGCCAGCAGTTCCTATAGTTGGAGCAATCAGCCCCAGCATTTT
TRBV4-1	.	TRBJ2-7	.	CASSPYEQGVYEQYF	TGCGCCAGCAGCCCCTATGAACAGGGAGTCTACGAGCAGTACTTC
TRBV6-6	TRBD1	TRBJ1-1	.	CASSGQGNTEAFF	TGTGCCAGCAGTGGACAGGGGAACACTGAAGCTTTCTTT
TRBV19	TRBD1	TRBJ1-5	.	CASSSVLGTEPQHF	TGTGCCAGTAGTTCGGTTTTGGGGACAGAGCCCCAGCATTTT
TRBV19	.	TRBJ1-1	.	CASSITISVNTEAFF	TGTGCCAGTAGTATCACTATATCTGTGAACACTGAAGCTTTCTTT
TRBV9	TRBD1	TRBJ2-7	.	CASSASDRGPYEQYF	TGTGCCAGCAGCGCCTCGGACAGGGGACCCTACGAGCAGTACTTC